The count of the clone carrying this T cell receptor beta chain is one. The entry originates in a study of T-cell memory formation after mild COVID-19. TCRdb re-analysed the 5' RACE reads in MiXCR, keeping a single row per CDR3 protein. In the table there are hundreds of thousands of distinct CDR3 sequences, around 20% of which are singletons. Sample: PBMCs or a T cell subset sorted from them (not recorded which). The receptor was isolated from an adult woman who had mild COVID-19 (a few samples of this study predate the infection). Cell type and time point are not known.

CDR3 bases: TGCGCCAGCACTCTAGGAGGGGCCGAAGCTTTCTTT. Translating gives CASTLGGAEAFF. The V gene is TRBV5-1, the J gene TRBJ1-1, with a possible D match to TRBD1 (5 bases). CDR3 size: 12 residues. The germline V gene encodes CDR1 SGHRS and CDR2 YFSETQ. The germline V and J ends were trimmed by 6 bases and 8 bases, with 14 bases remaining between them.